These 23 T cell receptor beta chains were all obtained from the same sample, sequenced in a study of vaccination and CD4 T cells after COVID-19. Treatment denoted: roughly 10-day PBMC culture with coronavirus spike peptide pools or control peptides (ViraFEST assay). CD4+ T cells that had been cultured provided DNA sequenced with the Oncomine TCR Beta short-read assay. TCRdb independently ran MiXCR on the PCR reads; one entry per CDR3 protein. The sample contains around 11,000 distinct CDR3 sequences, roughly 46% of which appear only once. Their antigens are not known. The material sequenced was CD4+ T cells from blood, cultured in vitro. The origin of the receptors is a human donor who had recovered from COVID-19.

The CDR3: CAWSRGGGTDTQYF. DNA for the CDR3: TGTGCCTGGAGTCGCGGAGGGGGCACAGATACGCAGTATTTT. This rearrangement joins TRBV30 to TRBJ2-3; D may be TRBD2 (6 bases). Germline loops: CDR1 GTSNPN, CDR2 SVGIG (reference sequence). V lost 2 bases to trimming and J lost 1 base, with 10 bases between them. The CDR3 is 14 residues long. The full variable domain, its missing parts supplied by reference TRBV30 and TRBJ2-3, is SQTIHQWPATLVQPVGSPLSLECTVEGTSNPNLYWYRQAAGRGLQLLFYSVGIGQISSEVPQNLSASRPQDRQFILSSKKLLLSDSGFYLCAWSRGGGTDTQYFGPGTRLTVL.

This chain connects TRBV5-4 to TRBJ1-3, with 11 bases that match TRBD1. Germline V gives CDR1 SGHNT, CDR2 YYREEE (reference sequence). J gave up 2 bases and V 3 bases, and 4 bases lay outside the gene matches. The CDR3 covers 16 residues. CDR3 nucleotides: TGTGCCAGCAGCTCGGACAGGGGGCGGGCTGGAAACACCATATATTTT. It specifies CASSSDRGRAGNTIYF.

CDR3: CATSDSRLAGGPADTQYF. The DNA of the CDR3 is TGTGCCACCAGTGATTCCCGACTAGCGGGGGGGCCGGCAGATACGCAGTATTTT. The chain links TRBV24-1 to TRBJ2-3; 14 bases agree with TRBD2. Germline lookup yields CDR1 KGHDR and CDR2 SFDVKD. This CDR3 is built from 18 residues. V dropped 2 bases and J dropped 4; count of bases not matched to a gene: 7.

The rearrangement links TRBV6-1 to TRBJ2-1; 10 bases line up with TRBD2. Per germline, CDR1 MNHNS and CDR2 SASEGT. The CDR3 runs to 20 residues. Trimming removed 0 bases from V and 0 bases from J; junction bases left unmatched: 11. The CDR3 DNA follows: TGTGCCAGCAGTGAAGCGCGGGTTAGCGGGGGGTGGGACTCCTACAATGAGCAGTTCTTC. It is translated as CASSEARVSGGWDSYNEQFF.

The genes are TRBV4-3 and TRBJ1-4; 7 nucleotides match TRBD1. The CDR3 is 16 amino acids. V dropped 0 bases and J dropped 3; count of bases not matched to a gene: 4. Germline V lookup: CDR1 LGHNA, CDR2 YSLEER. CDR3 residues: CASSQEGTASNEKLFF. CDR3 sequence (DNA): TGCGCCAGCAGCCAAGAAGGGACAGCCTCTAATGAAAAACTGTTTTTT.

The CDR3 bases are TGTGCCAGAAGCGACGACAGGACATTCTCTGGAAACACCATATATTTT. Its translation is CARSDDRTFSGNTIYF. The genes are TRBV5-3 and TRBJ1-3; a weak D match, TRBD1 (6 bases). Being an ORF, TRBV5-3 has a function that is uncertain. Trimming shortened V by 4 bases and J by 0 bases, and 14 bases separated the two germline ends. The CDR3 totals 16 residues.

This chain connects TRBV6-1 to TRBJ2-2; a weak D match, TRBD1 (7 bases). With 6 bases removed from V and 1 base from J, the gap between germline ends came to 9 bases. The CDR3 has 14 residues. Germline CDR1 MNHNS, CDR2 SASEGT. In nucleotides, the CDR3 is TGTGCCAGCAGGCAGGGGGGGAACACCGGGGAGCTGTTTTTT. Protein: CASRQGGNTGELFF.

The chain recombines TRBV11-3 with TRBJ2-6; no reliable D call. Germline V lookup: CDR1 SGHNT, CDR2 YENEEA. Trimming took off 2 bases at V and 0 bases at J, with 17 bases between the two ends. The CDR3 is 19 amino acids. The CDR3 spells CASSLLRDQDYSGANVLTF. DNA for the CDR3: TGTGCCAGCAGCTTACTGAGAGACCAGGATTACTCTGGGGCCAACGTCCTGACTTTC.

V and J are TRBV19 and TRBJ1-2; TRBD1 matches at 7 bases. CDR3 length: 17 residues. Per the germline V gene, CDR1 is LNHDA and CDR2 is SQIVND (reference sequence). V gave up 5 bases and J gave up 8 bases; unmatched junction bases: 20. The CDR3 spells CASSVRGTAVSKEGYTF. The CDR3 bases are TGTGCCAGTAGTGTCCGTGGGACAGCGGTCTCCAAGGAGGGCTACACCTTC.

A few counts support this clonotype. The chain joins TRBV5-6 to TRBJ2-5; D call uncertain. CDR1 and CDR2 (germline): SGHDT, YYEEEE. V was cut by 2 bases and J by 4 bases, with 6 bases left in between. The CDR3 length is 12 residues. CDR3 protein: CASSLLRETQYF. DNA of the CDR3: TGTGCCAGCAGCTTATTAAGAGAGACCCAGTACTTC.

CDR3 residues: CASSPGNDEQYF. The CDR3 DNA is TGTGCCAGCTCACCAGGAAATGACGAGCAGTACTTC. The rearrangement uses TRBV18 and TRBJ2-7; D remains unclear. Deletions cut 2 bases from V and 5 bases from J, with 7 bases between. The V gene's germline CDR1 is KGHSH and CDR2 LQKENI. This CDR3 is built from 12 residues.

The genes are TRBV12-3 or TRBV12-4 and TRBJ1-6; D gene uncertain. This CDR3 contains 13 residues. The V gene lost 7 bases and the J gene lost 11 bases, with 15 bases spanning the gap. CDR3: CASTKRHVAPLHF. CDR3 DNA: TGTGCCAGCACAAAACGACACGTCGCACCCCTCCACTTT.

This clonotype was observed a handful of times. In nucleotides, the CDR3 is TGTGCCAGCAGCTTAGGGCAGGGAGCTAACTATGGCTACACCTTC. Translated, it gives CASSLGQGANYGYTF. This chain uses TRBV7-9 with TRBJ1-2, with D possibly matching TRBD1 (5 bases). The CDR3 has 15 amino acids. Germline CDR1 SEHNR, CDR2 FQNEAQ (reference sequence). V was cut by 1 base and J by 0 bases, with 9 bases left in between.

This clonotype was observed a few times. The genes are TRBV7-2 and TRBJ1-2, with unresolved D. With 4 bases removed from V and 4 bases from J, the gap between germline ends came to 7 bases. The CDR3 totals 12 residues. Germline V gene lookup returns CDR1 SGHTA and CDR2 FQGNSA. CDR3 sequence (DNA): TGTGCCAGCAGCTACACCATCTATGGCTACACCTTC. Its protein is CASSYTIYGYTF.

This clonotype was seen a few times. The J gene is TRBJ2-2, the V gene TRBV30, with D perhaps TRBD1 or TRBD2 (5 bases each). Germline V CDR1 and CDR2: GTSNPN, SVGIG (reference sequence). The CDR3 covers 11 residues. V was cut by 3 bases and J by 6 bases, with 5 bases left in between. Here the CDR3 reads CAWRGAGELFF. CDR3 DNA: TGTGCCTGGAGGGGGGCCGGGGAGCTGTTTTTT.

This chain uses TRBV20-1 with TRBJ2-3, with D maybe TRBD2 (5 bases). The CDR3 has 13 amino acids. Germline assignment: CDR1 DFQATT and CDR2 SNEGSKA (reference sequence). Trimming shortened V by 1 base and J by 0 bases, and 5 bases separated the two germline ends. The CDR3 DNA follows: TGCAGTGCTAGAGCGGGGAGCACAGATACGCAGTATTTT. Translation: CSARAGSTDTQYF.

The V and J genes are TRBV10-3 and TRBJ2-1, with 8 bases that match TRBD1. Germline CDR1 ENHRY, CDR2 SYGVKD. The CDR3 extends over 15 amino acids. The V gene end was trimmed by 6 bases and the J gene end by 3 bases; junction bases not matched to a gene: 7. CDR3 protein: CAISGDRGNYNEQFF. In DNA form, the CDR3 reads TGTGCCATCAGCGGAGACAGGGGAAACTACAATGAGCAGTTCTTC.

This clonotype has only a few counts. The V and J genes are TRBV10-2 and TRBJ1-6; no definite D call. The CDR3 spans 12 residues. V lost 3 bases to trimming and J lost 6 bases, with 3 bases between them. Germline-derived CDR1 and CDR2 are WSHSY and SAAADI. The CDR3 sequence is CASSDGNSPLHF. DNA for the CDR3: TGCGCCAGCAGTGACGGTAATTCACCCCTCCACTTT.

This clonotype was detected only once. This chain uses TRBV6-4 with TRBJ2-2, with TRBD2 matching 7 bases. V gave up 4 bases and J gave up 3 bases; unmatched junction bases: 5. The CDR3 runs 15 residues. Germline CDR1 and CDR2: MRHNA and SNTAGT. The CDR3 protein is CASSVGGGYTGELFF. CDR3 nucleotide sequence: TGTGCCAGCAGTGTAGGCGGGGGATACACCGGGGAGCTGTTTTTT.

The gene calls are TRBV30 and TRBJ1-1, with D perhaps matching TRBD1 (6 bases). The CDR3 extends over 13 amino acids. Trimming took 4 bases from V and 8 from J, leaving 17 bases between them. The germline V gene has CDR1 GTSNPN and CDR2 SVGIG (reference sequence). The CDR3 spells CAWTFQGSTEAFF. DNA for the CDR3: TGTGCCTGGACGTTTCAGGGGTCGACCGAAGCTTTCTTT.

The gene calls are TRBV19 and TRBJ1-6; D is ambiguous. V lost 4 bases and J 14 bases, leaving 21 bases between the germline ends. In germline, CDR1 is LNHDA, CDR2 SQIVND (reference sequence). CDR3 length: 15 residues. The CDR3 nucleotides read TGTGCCAGTAGTACCCGATTAGCCAAAGTATTCACCCTCCACTTT. Translation gives CASSTRLAKVFTLHF.

The CDR3 nucleotides read TGTGCCACCTCGACGGGACCTAACAATGAGCAGTTCTTC. Its protein product is CATSTGPNNEQFF. The V gene is TRBV24-1, the J gene TRBJ2-1; D may correspond to TRBD1 or TRBD2 (5 bases each). V lost 9 bases, J lost 5 bases, and 13 bases lay in between. CDR1 and CDR2 from the germline V gene are KGHDR and SFDVKD. The CDR3 consists of 13 residues.

This chain connects TRBV24-1 to TRBJ2-1; TRBD1 agrees at 8 bases. Trimming removed 1 base from V and 12 bases from J; junction bases left unmatched: 7. CDR3 length: 14 residues. Germline lookup yields CDR1 KGHDR and CDR2 SFDVKD. CDR3 loop: CATSDFRDRLGQFF. Here the CDR3 DNA reads TGTGCCACCAGTGATTTCCGGGACAGGCTCGGGCAGTTCTTC.